The clone carrying this TCR beta chain was observed many times. What it binds is unknown. Germline CDR1 is DFQATT and CDR2 is SNEGSKA (reference sequence). The CDR3 sequence is 14 residues long. Unmatched junction bases numbered 6, after V lost 5 bases and J lost 4 bases. The authors used template switching to add a universal primer site and gave cDNA unique molecular identifiers. TCRdb re-derived calls from the 5' RACE reads in MiXCR, one entry per CDR3 protein. The sample contains 420,000 or so distinct CDR3 sequences, less than 20% of which appear only once. These data belong to a study of identical twins. Broader study findings: The abundant beta clonotypes from cord blood had fewer insertions, and memory repertoires had none of this.

Sequenced: naive T cells sorted from blood. The J gene is TRBJ2-3, the V gene TRBV20-1, with 10 bases lining up with TRBD2. The clonotype comes from a man aged 50-59 years in good health. CDR3 region: CSAFPAGGSDTQYF. The CDR3 bases are TGCAGTGCTTTTCCAGCGGGAGGGTCAGATACGCAGTATTTT.